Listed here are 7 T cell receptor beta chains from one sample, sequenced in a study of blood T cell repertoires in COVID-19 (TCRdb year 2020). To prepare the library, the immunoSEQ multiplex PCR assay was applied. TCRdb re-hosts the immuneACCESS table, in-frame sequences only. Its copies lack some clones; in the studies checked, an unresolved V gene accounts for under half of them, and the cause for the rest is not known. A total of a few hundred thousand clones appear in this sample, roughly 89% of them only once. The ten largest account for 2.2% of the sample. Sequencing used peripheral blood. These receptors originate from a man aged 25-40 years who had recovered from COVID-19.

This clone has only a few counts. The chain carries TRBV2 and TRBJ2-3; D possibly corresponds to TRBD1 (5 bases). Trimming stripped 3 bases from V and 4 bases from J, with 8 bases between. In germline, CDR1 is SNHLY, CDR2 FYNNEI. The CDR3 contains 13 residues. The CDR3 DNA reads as TGTGCCAGCAGTGACCCCAGGGCAGATACGCAGTATTTT. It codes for CASSDPRADTQYF.

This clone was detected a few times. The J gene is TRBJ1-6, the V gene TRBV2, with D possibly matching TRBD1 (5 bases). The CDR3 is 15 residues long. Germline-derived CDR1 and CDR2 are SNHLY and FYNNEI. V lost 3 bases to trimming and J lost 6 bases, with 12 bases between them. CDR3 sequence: CASSEQGMFNSPLHF. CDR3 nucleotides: TGTGCCAGCAGTGAGCAGGGAATGTTTAATTCACCCCTCCACTTT.

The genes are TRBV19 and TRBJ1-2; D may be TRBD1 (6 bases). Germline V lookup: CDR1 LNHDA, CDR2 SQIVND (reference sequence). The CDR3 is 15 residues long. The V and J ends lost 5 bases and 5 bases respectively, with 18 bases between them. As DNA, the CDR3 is TGTGCCAGTAGTGCGACAGGCTATGGAATTTATGGCTACACCTTC. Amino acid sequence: CASSATGYGIYGYTF. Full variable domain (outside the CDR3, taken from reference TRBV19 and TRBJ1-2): DGGITQSPKYLFRKEGQNVTLSCEQNLNHDAMYWYRQDPGQGLRLIYYSQIVNDFQKGDIAEGYSVSREKKESFPLTVTSAQKNPTAFYLCASSATGYGIYGYTFGSGTRLTVV.

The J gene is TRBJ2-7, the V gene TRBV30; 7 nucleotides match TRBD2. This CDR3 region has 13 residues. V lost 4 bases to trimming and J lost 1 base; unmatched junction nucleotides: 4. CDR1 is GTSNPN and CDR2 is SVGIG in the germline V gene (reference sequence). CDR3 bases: TGTGCCTGGAACCGCGGGGGTTCCTACGAGCAGTACTTC. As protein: CAWNRGGSYEQYF.

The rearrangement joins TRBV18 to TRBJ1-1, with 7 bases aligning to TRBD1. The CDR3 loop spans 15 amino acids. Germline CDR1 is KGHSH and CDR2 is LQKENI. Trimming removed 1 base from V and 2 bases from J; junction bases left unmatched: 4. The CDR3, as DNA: TGTGCCAGCTCACCACAGGGGGCGAAAAACACTGAAGCTTTCTTT. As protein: CASSPQGAKNTEAFF.

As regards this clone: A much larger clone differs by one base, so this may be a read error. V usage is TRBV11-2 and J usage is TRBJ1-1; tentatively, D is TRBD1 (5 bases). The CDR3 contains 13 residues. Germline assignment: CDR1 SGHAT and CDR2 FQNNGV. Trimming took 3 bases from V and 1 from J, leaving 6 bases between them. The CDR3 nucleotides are TGTGCCAGCAGCTTGGACACGAACACTGAAGCTTTCTTT. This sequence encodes CASSLDTNTEAFF.

The DNA of the CDR3 is TGCGCCAGCAGCCAAGCCCCGATACTATACGAGGAGACCCAGTACTTC. Residues: CASSQAPILYEETQYF. The V call is TRBV4-1, the J call TRBJ2-5; no clear D. Deletions cut 1 base from V and 5 bases from J, with 17 bases between. This CDR3 is built from 16 residues. Germline lookup yields CDR1 MGHRA and CDR2 YSYEKL.